The 8 T cell receptor beta chains reported below all come from one sample, sequenced in a study of T cells in Graves' hyperthyroidism and ophthalmopathy. Template material for amplifying TCR beta CDR3 regions consisted of RNA transcripts. Primed by the HTBI set, a first-round RT-PCR was run on the TCR CDR3. TCRdb re-analysed the multiplex PCR reads in MiXCR, keeping a single row per CDR3 protein. The sample contains 450,000 to 700,000 distinct CDR3 sequences, around 45% of which appear only once. Sequences were obtained from peripheral blood or thyroid tissue (not recorded which). The receptor source for this set is an adult woman with Graves' disease, either hyperthyroidism or ophthalmopathy (not recorded which).

The table lists this clonotype with many counts. The genes are TRBV7-6 and TRBJ1-2; D call uncertain. Germline loops: CDR1 SGHVS, CDR2 FNYEAQ. The CDR3 is 13 amino acids. Trimming pared 3 bases from V and 0 bases from J, leaving 5 bases between. The CDR3 is CASSFRTNYGYTF. For the CDR3, the DNA is TGTGCCAGCAGCTTCCGGACTAACTATGGCTACACCTTC. Looking up the rest from reference TRBV7-6 and TRBJ1-2 gives the full variable domain: GAGVSQSPRYKVTKRGQDVALRCDPISGHVSLYWYRQALGQGPEFLTYFNYEAQQDKSGLPNDRFSAERPEGSISTLTIQRTEQRDSAMYRCASSFRTNYGYTFGSGTRLTVV.

The rearrangement links TRBV30 to TRBJ2-7; D call uncertain. The CDR3 loop spans 13 amino acids. V lost 8 bases and J 3 bases, leaving 17 bases between the germline ends. Germline V gives CDR1 GTSNPN, CDR2 SVGIG (reference sequence). CDR3 in DNA: TGTGCCGTGAAACCCTTAGGGTACTACGAGCAGTACTTC. Translation: CAVKPLGYYEQYF.

This clonotype was detected once. The gene calls are TRBV6-2 or TRBV6-3 and TRBJ2-7, with 14 bases aligning to TRBD2. From germline, CDR1 is MNHEY and CDR2 SVGEGT. The CDR3 length is 15 residues. J was trimmed by 7 bases and V by 4 bases; bases with no gene match: 6. The CDR3 reads CASSSSGLAGVEQYF. CDR3 DNA sequence: TGTGCCAGCAGTTCCTCGGGACTAGCGGGAGTAGAGCAGTACTTC.

CDR3 DNA sequence: TGCGCCAGCCGGGACAGCGGAATGAACACTGAAGCTTTCTTT. Protein sequence: CASRDSGMNTEAFF. The chain joins TRBV10-2 to TRBJ1-1; 7 positions agree with TRBD1. CDR3 length: 14 amino acids. Germline V CDR1 and CDR2: WSHSY, SAAADI. V shed 8 bases, J shed 0 bases, and the junction held 6 bases outside the gene matches.

The rearrangement links TRBV20-1 to TRBJ2-5; the D gene is possibly TRBD2 (7 bases). Germline V gene sequence: CDR1 DFQATT, CDR2 SNEGSKA (reference sequence). This CDR3 contains 14 residues. Deletions cut 6 bases from V and 5 bases from J, with 19 bases between. CDR3 DNA: TGCAGTGCAGTGGGGGGCGGGAGTGGGGAGACCCAGTACTTC. Translated, it gives CSAVGGGSGETQYF.

This clonotype was counted at least ten times. The chain combines TRBV20-1 with TRBJ2-7; the match to TRBD2 covers 13 bases. Germline assignment: CDR1 DFQATT and CDR2 SNEGSKA (reference sequence). V shed 6 bases and J 12 bases; nucleotides not matched to a gene: 17. This CDR3 has 15 residues. The CDR3 bases are TGCAGTGCAGGTCCCCATACTAGCGGGAGGGCCGGGTGGTACTTC. Amino acids: CSAGPHTSGRAGWYF.

The V gene is TRBV29-1, the J gene TRBJ1-1; perhaps TRBD1 as D (6 bases). V was cut by 8 bases and J by 3 bases, with 13 bases left in between. The CDR3 sequence is 12 residues long. The germline V gene has CDR1 SQVTM and CDR2 ANQGSEA. CDR3 loop: CSPGGAYTEAFF. CDR3 bases: TGCAGCCCTGGGGGGGCCTACACTGAAGCTTTCTTT. The complete variable domain, with remaining parts taken from reference TRBV29-1 and TRBJ1-1, reads SAVISQKPSRDICQRGTSLTIQCQVDSQVTMMFWYRQQPGQSLTLIATANQGSEATYESGFVIDKFPISRPNLTFSTLTVSNMSPEDSSIYLCSPGGAYTEAFFGQGTRLTVV.

The table lists this clonotype with many counts. V gene TRBV6-6 combines with J gene TRBJ2-7; D is uncertain. This CDR3 is 12 amino acids long. CDR1 MNHNY and CDR2 SVGAGI come from the germline V gene (reference sequence). The V end lost 6 bases, the J end lost 7 bases, and 13 bases lay between the germline ends. CDR3 region: CASSTTVREQYF. CDR3 nucleotide sequence: TGTGCCAGCAGCACGACGGTGAGGGAGCAGTACTTC.